Below, 22 T cell receptor beta chains from the same sample are listed, as sequenced in a study of cytomegalovirus exposure and HLA in healthy donors. Use of 60 Vbeta and 13 Jbeta primers characterized the PCR. Repertoires were generated with immunoSEQ multiplex PCR, while TCRdb's copy carries only in-frame clones and drops some. The sample holds 100,000 or so clones, under 80% seen once. The sample was PBMCs. The receptors originated from a young man in good health and CMV-seropositive.

The chain uses TRBV10-2 and TRBJ1-4; tentatively, D is TRBD1 (6 bases). The CDR3 is made up of 13 amino acids. V lost 6 bases and J lost 7, with 12 bases in between. Germline lookup yields CDR1 WSHSY and CDR2 SAAADI. The CDR3 loop is CASRTRGGEKLFF. In nucleotides, the CDR3 is TGCGCCAGCAGGACCAGGGGTGGTGAAAAACTGTTTTTT.

V and J are TRBV7-6 and TRBJ2-1, with 9 bases matching TRBD2. Germline trimming cut 3 bases from V and 7 bases from J; bases unmatched to any gene: 13. The germline gives CDR1 SGHVS, CDR2 FNYEAQ. The CDR3 runs to 17 residues. The DNA for the CDR3 is TGTGCCAGCAGCTTCGGTTGGCGGGGGGGCCGGGGGAATGAGCAGTTCTTC. It specifies CASSFGWRGGRGNEQFF.

The V and J genes are TRBV9 and TRBJ2-1; 8 nucleotides agree with TRBD2. The CDR3 length is 16 residues. Trimming at V came to 4 bases and at J to 4 bases, leaving 10 bases not matched to a gene. Germline loops: CDR1 SGDLS, CDR2 YYNGEE. This CDR3 reads CASSPLGRGAYNEQFF. In nucleotides, the CDR3 is TGTGCCAGCAGCCCCCTCGGGAGGGGGGCGTACAATGAGCAGTTCTTC.

There are a few counts of this clone. The J gene is TRBJ2-7, the V gene TRBV18; TRBD1 matches at 7 bases. The CDR3 has 14 residues. Trimming at V came to 6 bases and at J to 4 bases, leaving 9 bases not matched to a gene. Germline V CDR1 and CDR2: KGHSH, LQKENI. DNA for the CDR3: TGTGCCAGCTCCTACAGGGGAGAAGGGTACGAGCAGTACTTC. It codes for CASSYRGEGYEQYF.

The V gene is TRBV5-1, the J gene TRBJ2-3, with 12 bases identical to TRBD2. The CDR3 spans 16 residues. Trimming cost V 2 bases and J 0 bases; bases outside gene matches: 1. CDR1 is SGHRS, CDR2 YFSETQ, per germline. The CDR3 region has the DNA TGCGCCAGCAGCTTACTAGCGGGGGGTAGCACAGATACGCAGTATTTT. Protein: CASSLLAGGSTDTQYF.

The CDR3 coding sequence is TGCGCCAGCAGCTTGGTTCCGACAGCTTCGAACACCGGGGAGCTGTTTTTT. This gives the protein CASSLVPTASNTGELFF. The J gene is TRBJ2-2, the V gene TRBV5-1; possible D gene TRBD1, 5 bases. This CDR3 is 17 amino acids long. CDR1 and CDR2 from the germline V gene are SGHRS and YFSETQ. Trimming removed 0 bases at V and 0 bases at J, with 12 bases between.

The chain uses TRBV5-6 and TRBJ2-3; D unresolved. Germline lookup yields CDR1 SGHDT and CDR2 YYEEEE. V was trimmed by 4 bases and J by 3 bases, leaving 15 bases between them. This CDR3 has 15 residues. CDR3 coding DNA: TGTGCCAGCAGCGGCCCAGGTTACGGAACAGATACGCAGTATTTT. Encoded protein: CASSGPGYGTDTQYF.

The chain recombines TRBV28 with TRBJ2-7, with a possible D match to TRBD2 (6 bases). The CDR3 is 17 amino acids. Germline lookup yields CDR1 MDHEN and CDR2 SYDVKM. The V end was cut by 1 base, the J end by 4 bases, with 20 bases between. As DNA, the CDR3 is TGTGCCAGCAGTTTATCCCTCGGGGGAGTACAACGGTACGAGCAGTACTTC. This sequence encodes CASSLSLGGVQRYEQYF.

This chain links TRBV6-1 with TRBJ2-7; 9 bases align to TRBD1. Germline V CDR1 and CDR2: MNHNS, SASEGT. The CDR3 is 12 residues long. Trimming cost V 11 bases and J 2 bases; bases outside gene matches: 4. The DNA of the CDR3 is TGTGCCGGGGGGACAGGGACCTACGAGCAGTACTTC. Amino acids: CAGGTGTYEQYF.

The chain carries TRBV19 and TRBJ1-4; D uncertain. Germline V CDR1 and CDR2: LNHDA, SQIVND (reference sequence). This CDR3 comprises 14 residues. V lost 1 base to trimming and J lost 7 bases, with 10 bases between them. The CDR3 nucleotides are TGTGCCAGTAGTATAGGTATAGTAAGTGAAAAACTGTTTTTT. This gives the protein CASSIGIVSEKLFF.

V usage is TRBV15 and J usage is TRBJ1-6; maybe TRBD1 (5 bases). Germline V gene sequence: CDR1 LNHNV, CDR2 YYDKDF (reference sequence). The CDR3 contains 14 residues. V lost 3 bases, J lost 8 bases, and 11 bases lay in between. The CDR3 sequence is CATSRRTRDSPLHF. DNA for the CDR3: TGTGCCACCAGCAGGCGGACAAGAGATTCACCCCTCCACTTT.

The rearrangement uses TRBV19 and TRBJ1-5; D not resolved. Germline CDR1 reads LNHDA; CDR2 reads SQIVND (reference sequence). The ends were cut back, 3 bases at V and 4 bases at J, with 13 bases in the middle. The length of the CDR3 is 15 residues. In DNA, the CDR3 is TGTGCCAGTAGTATGGGCAGGAGGTATAATCAGCCCCAGCATTTT. Its protein is CASSMGRRYNQPQHF.

The chain carries TRBV4-1 and TRBJ2-3, with TRBD2 matching 9 bases. CDR3 length: 16 residues. Trimming at V came to 4 bases and at J to 5 bases, leaving 10 bases not matched to a gene. Germline V gives CDR1 MGHRA, CDR2 YSYEKL. The chain's CDR3 is CASSRMGGGVKDTQYF. The CDR3 region has the DNA TGCGCCAGCAGCCGGATGGGCGGGGGGGTAAAAGATACGCAGTATTTT.

There are a few counts of this clone. V usage is TRBV4-3 and J usage is TRBJ2-7, with TRBD2 matching 8 bases. This CDR3 is 15 amino acids long. After removal of 7 bases from V and 0 bases from J, the junction contained 8 bases not matched to a gene. Looked up from germline, CDR1 is LGHNA and CDR2 is YSLEER. The CDR3 loop reads CASKIGGGLSYEQYF. DNA of the CDR3: TGCGCCAGCAAAATTGGCGGGGGGCTCTCCTACGAGCAGTACTTC.

Here the CDR3 reads CASSQDWGLNTGELFF. The CDR3 DNA reads TGTGCCAGCAGCCAAGATTGGGGACTCAACACCGGGGAGCTGTTTTTT. The J gene is TRBJ2-2, the V gene TRBV4-2; tentative D call: TRBD2 (6 bases). V shed 0 bases and J shed 2 bases, with 10 bases lying between them. The germline gives CDR1 LGHNA, CDR2 YNFKEQ. The CDR3 sequence is 16 residues long.

This clone came up once. This sequence joins TRBV6-1 and TRBJ1-2; 8 bases match TRBD1. The V and J ends lost 7 bases and 6 bases, in that order; junction bases with no gene match: 10. The germline V gene has CDR1 MNHNS and CDR2 SASEGT. There are 14 residues in the CDR3. The CDR3 loop is CASNLGQGADGYTF. The CDR3 DNA follows: TGTGCCAGCAACTTAGGACAGGGAGCGGATGGCTACACCTTC.

The genes are TRBV6-1 and TRBJ1-2, with D perhaps matching TRBD1 (6 bases). The CDR3 length is 13 residues. Per germline, CDR1 MNHNS and CDR2 SASEGT. The ends were cut back, 6 bases at V and 7 bases at J, with 15 bases in the middle. The CDR3 sequence: CASSLQGLVGYTF. DNA of the CDR3: TGTGCCAGCAGCCTACAGGGACTAGTTGGCTACACCTTC.

The chain carries TRBV6-5 and TRBJ1-2, with 8 bases lining up with TRBD1. The junction had 4 bases not matched to a gene; V was cut back by 4 bases and J by 0 bases. This CDR3 has 15 amino acids. Germline CDR1 is MNHEY and CDR2 is SVGAGI. CDR3 nucleotide sequence: TGTGCCAGCAGTTGGACAGGGACAGCTAACTATGGCTACACCTTC. It yields the protein CASSWTGTANYGYTF.

The chain is built from TRBV28 and TRBJ2-7; 7 bases are a match to TRBD1. This CDR3 is 13 amino acids long. CDR1 is MDHEN, CDR2 SYDVKM, per germline. V lost 6 bases to trimming and J lost 3 bases; unmatched junction nucleotides: 5. CDR3 coding DNA: TGTGCCAGCAGGACAGGGAAAGGCTACGAGCAGTACTTC. This encodes CASRTGKGYEQYF.

This clone occurred once. The J gene is TRBJ1-5, the V gene TRBV6-4, with D unresolved. This CDR3 is built from 15 residues. V lost 9 bases to trimming and J lost 0 bases, with 15 bases between them. Looked up from germline, CDR1 is MRHNA and CDR2 is SNTAGT. The CDR3 spells CASRRRRDSNQPQHF. In DNA form, the CDR3 reads TGTGCCAGTCGCAGGAGGAGAGATAGCAATCAGCCCCAGCATTTT.

The table lists this clone with a count of one. The V call is TRBV19, the J call TRBJ2-3; 9 bases are shared with TRBD1. The CDR3 sequence is 10 residues long. The germline V gene has CDR1 LNHDA and CDR2 SQIVND (reference sequence). V trimming: 9 bases; J trimming: 11 bases; junction bases outside the gene matches: 3. CDR3 sequence reads: CASGDREQYF. In DNA, the CDR3 is TGTGCCAGCGGGGACAGGGAGCAGTATTTT. The variable domain in full, completed from reference TRBV19 and TRBJ2-3, reads DGGITQSPKYLFRKEGQNVTLSCEQNLNHDAMYWYRQDPGQGLRLIYYSQIVNDFQKGDIAEGYSVSREKKESFPLTVTSAQKNPTAFYLCASGDREQYFGPGTRLTVL.

This chain links TRBV6-1 with TRBJ2-5; D may be TRBD2 (7 bases). V lost 1 base and J lost 9, with 18 bases in between. The CDR3 spans 15 residues. Germline V gene data show CDR1 as MNHNS and CDR2 as SASEGT. CDR3 in DNA: TGTGCCAGCAGTGAAGATCCGGCGGGGGCCACGGCCCAGTACTTC. Protein sequence: CASSEDPAGATAQYF.